This entry is about one TCR beta chain. What it binds is not known. The PCR employed 60 Vbeta primers together with 13 Jbeta primers. In the original analysis: A later analysis tallied tens of millions of unique TCR beta chains, about 11 million of them shared. The repertoire was sequenced with immunoSEQ multiplex PCR; TCRdb's copy has only in-frame clones and lacks some. Clone size and V and J calls were adopted from that table, with D and trimming inferred from the DNA. The table includes 200,000 to 250,000 clones, roughly 88% detected once. Germline V gene data show CDR1 as MGHDK and CDR2 as SYGVNS. The CDR3 loop spans 13 amino acids. This sample is part of a study of cytomegalovirus exposure and HLA in healthy donors. Study-level findings and limits: Per a later analysis, 15,000 to 20,000 TCR beta sequences showed association with HLA alleles at 0.05 false discovery rate. In a later analysis, an Asian-associated ancestry cluster reportedly showed fewer N-insertions than the roughly 730-donor mean. With later analysis, a missense DCLRE1C variant became linked to TCR beta V- and J-gene trimming.

The genes are TRBV25-1 and TRBJ2-5; tentatively, D is TRBD2 (5 bases). The closer fit of TRBJ2-7 to the DNA end suggests the J call may be wrong. The specimen was PBMCs. The sequence came from a boy aged 2 to 10 in good health and CMV-seronegative. CDR3 sequence: CASSEGGAYEQYF. The CDR3 bases are TGTGCCAGCAGTGAAGGAGGTGCCTACGAGCAGTACTTC.